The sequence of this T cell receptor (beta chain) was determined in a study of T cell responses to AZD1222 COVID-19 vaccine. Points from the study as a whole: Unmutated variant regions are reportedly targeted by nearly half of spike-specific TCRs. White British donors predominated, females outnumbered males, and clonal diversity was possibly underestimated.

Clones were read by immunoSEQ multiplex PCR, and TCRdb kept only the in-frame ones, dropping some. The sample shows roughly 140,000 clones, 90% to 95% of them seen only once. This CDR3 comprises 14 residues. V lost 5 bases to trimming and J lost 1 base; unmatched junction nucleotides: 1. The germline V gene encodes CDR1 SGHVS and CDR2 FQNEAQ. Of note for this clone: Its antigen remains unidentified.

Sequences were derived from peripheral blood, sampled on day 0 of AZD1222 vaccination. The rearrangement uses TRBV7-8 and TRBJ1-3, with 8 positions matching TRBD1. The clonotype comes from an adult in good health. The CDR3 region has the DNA TGTGCCAGCAGCGGACAGGGTTCTGGAAACACCATATATTTT. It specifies CASSGQGSGNTIYF.